A selection of T cell receptor beta chains follows, all from one sample in a study of shared clonotypes between healthy human individuals. Profiling relied on immunoSEQ multiplex PCR, and the TCRdb table lists in-frame clones only, not all of them. Of some 450,000 clones listed, approximately 71% were seen once; the top ten hold about 12%. The sequenced sample consisted of PBMCs. The receptors were sampled from a woman between 40 and 55 years old in good health. Some clones in this sample may be carry-over from other donors' samples. Both conserved end residues are part of each CDR3.

v_call cdr3_aa
TRBV7-3 CASSLWQGHGYTF
TRBV6-4 CASSDRGDNSPLHF
TRBV29-1 CSVSWREYADTQYF
TRBV7-9 CASSPRPLVSKPEQYF
TRBV7-6 CASSPSRGHSYEQYF
TRBV19 CASSTVPLPSYEQYF
TRBV19 CASSRPGTVTYEQYF
TRBV6-5 CASSSPGTAEYYGYTF
TRBV30 CAWSVQGNTEAFF
TRBV27 CASSARQRDTEPLLRDSLAEQYF
TRBV6-1 CASKDRVLTEQYF
TRBV27 CASGDRGLWDGQFF
TRBV4-1 CASSPAGGTGKSEQYF
TRBV9 CASSVEASGYNEQFF
TRBV7-7 CASSPLLAGELFF
TRBV20-1 CSARGGYEQYF
TRBV30 CAFSASRLALSTGELFF
TRBV6-6 CASRRDAPPYEQYF
TRBV5-6 CASSTQGATNEKLFF
TRBV7-9 CASGGLGGELFF
TRBV10-3 CAISEGAGEKLFF
TRBV28 CASSPSGRAGGYEQYF
TRBV2 CASTRTSGSPDEQFF
TRBV7-6 CASGLGTSGTNEQFF
TRBV28 CASSNRGLADTQYF
TRBV4-3 CASSQGTSGISEQFF
TRBV9 CASSVGSGRGIDTQYF
TRBV29-1 CSAIPSGRENTGELFF
TRBV5-1 CASRVQRGGPDTQYF
TRBV27 CASSLSFLRGLEEQYF
TRBV15 CATSRAGTSGTDTQYF
TRBV9 CASSVGGPEGNTQYF
TRBV28 CASSSSPSGSDEQFF
TRBV25-1 CASRGQTLTDTQYF
TRBV27 CASRIAGQGYEQYF
TRBV9 CASSSSGRAVGELFF
TRBV2 CASAGTGGYGYTF
TRBV10-3 CAMEREFTGELFF
TRBV4-1 CASSQGGTSGRGETQYF
TRBV7-9 CASSLAAGGTGGNEQFF
TRBV5-4 CASSLQGYEQYF
TRBV5-6 CASSFGRPVYGYTF
TRBV18 CASSRTSGRNSYEQYF
TRBV19 CASTDRVAGNTIYF
TRBV6-4 CASSDGTGRYNEQFF
TRBV10-3 CAIRAGTSGMYEQYF
TRBV29-1 CSAQGDRGSYEQYF
TRBV6-1 CASTPSGRETQYF
TRBV19 CASTLGTGQGPNTEAFF
TRBV18 CASSPPGFRGYEQYF
TRBV5-1 CASFHLGRGSNQPQHF
TRBV11-2 CASSLDGNTEAFF
TRBV9 CASSPQGVLGTGELFF
TRBV5-6 CASSLQAGGELFF
TRBV7-9 CASSLEDRGHLDYGYTF
TRBV30 CAWSQGGSRETQYF
TRBV30 CAWSPLGAGHEQFF